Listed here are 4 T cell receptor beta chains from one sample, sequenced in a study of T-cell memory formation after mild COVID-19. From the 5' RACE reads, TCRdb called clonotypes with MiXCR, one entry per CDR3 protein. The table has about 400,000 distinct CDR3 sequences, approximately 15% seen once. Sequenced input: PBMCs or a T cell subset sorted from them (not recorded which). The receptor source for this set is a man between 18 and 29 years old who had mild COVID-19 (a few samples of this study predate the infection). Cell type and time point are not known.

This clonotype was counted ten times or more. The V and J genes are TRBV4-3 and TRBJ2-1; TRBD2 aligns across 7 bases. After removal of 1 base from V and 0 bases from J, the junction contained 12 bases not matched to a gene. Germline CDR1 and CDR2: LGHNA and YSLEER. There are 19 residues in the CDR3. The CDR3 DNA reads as TGCGCCAGCAGCCAAGCGAAGACGGGGGGTCCCTACTCCTACAATGAGCAGTTCTTC. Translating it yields CASSQAKTGGPYSYNEQFF.

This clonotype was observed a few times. Written as DNA, the CDR3 is TGTGCCAGCTCACCCAGGGTAGAATTAGACACTGAAGCTTTCTTT. This encodes CASSPRVELDTEAFF. V gene TRBV18 combines with J gene TRBJ1-1; maybe TRBD1 (5 bases). Per germline, CDR1 KGHSH and CDR2 LQKENI. The CDR3 sequence is 15 residues long. The germline V and J ends were trimmed by 3 bases and 3 bases, with 14 bases remaining between them. Full variable domain (outside the CDR3, taken from reference TRBV18 and TRBJ1-1): NAGVMQNPRHLVRRRGQEARLRCSPMKGHSHVYWYRQLPEEGLKFMVYLQKENIIDESGMPKERFSAEFPKEGPSILRIQQVVRGDSAAYFCASSPRVELDTEAFFGQGTRLTVV.

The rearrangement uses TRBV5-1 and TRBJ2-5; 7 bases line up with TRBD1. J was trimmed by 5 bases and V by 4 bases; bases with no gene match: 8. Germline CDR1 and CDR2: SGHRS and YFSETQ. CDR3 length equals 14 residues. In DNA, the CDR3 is TGCGCCAGCAGCCCAACAGGGGACGCGGAGACCCAGTACTTC. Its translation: CASSPTGDAETQYF.

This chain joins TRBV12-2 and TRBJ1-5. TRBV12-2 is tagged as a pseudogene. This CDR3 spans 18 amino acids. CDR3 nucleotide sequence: TGTGCAAGTCGCACCCTACCAAGGGCCTCGGTCGGCAATCAGCCCCAGCATTTT. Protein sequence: CASRTLPRASVGNQPQHF.